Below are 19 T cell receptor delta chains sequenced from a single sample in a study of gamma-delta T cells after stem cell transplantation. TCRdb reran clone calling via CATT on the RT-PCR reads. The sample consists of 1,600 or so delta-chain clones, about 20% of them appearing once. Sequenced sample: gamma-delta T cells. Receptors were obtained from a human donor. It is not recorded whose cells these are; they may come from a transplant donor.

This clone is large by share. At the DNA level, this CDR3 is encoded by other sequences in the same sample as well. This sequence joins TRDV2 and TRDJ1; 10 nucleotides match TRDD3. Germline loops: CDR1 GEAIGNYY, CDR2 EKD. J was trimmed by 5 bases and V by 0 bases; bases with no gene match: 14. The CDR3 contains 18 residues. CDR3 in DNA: TGTGCCTGTGACACCGTTCCTACTGGGGGATTATACCAAGATAAACTCATCTTT. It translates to CACDTVPTGGLYQDKLIF.

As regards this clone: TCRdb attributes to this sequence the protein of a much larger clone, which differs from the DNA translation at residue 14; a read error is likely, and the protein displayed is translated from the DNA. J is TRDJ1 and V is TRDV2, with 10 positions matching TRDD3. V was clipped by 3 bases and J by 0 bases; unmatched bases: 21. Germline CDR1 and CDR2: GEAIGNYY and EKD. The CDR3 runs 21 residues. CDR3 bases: TGTGCCTGTGACGGACCTTTGGGGGATACCACGCGCTTTATGTACACCGATAAACTCATCTTT. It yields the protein CACDGPLGDTTRFMYTDKLIF.

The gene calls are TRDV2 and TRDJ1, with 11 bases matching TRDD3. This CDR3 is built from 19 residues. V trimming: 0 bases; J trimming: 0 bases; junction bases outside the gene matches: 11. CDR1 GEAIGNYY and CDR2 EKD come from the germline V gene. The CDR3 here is CACDTVLLGDTTHTDKLIF. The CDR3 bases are TGTGCCTGTGACACCGTTCTTCTGGGGGATACTACGCACACCGATAAACTCATCTTT.

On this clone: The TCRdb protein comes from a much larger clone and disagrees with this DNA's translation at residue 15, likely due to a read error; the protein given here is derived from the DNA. The CDR3 bases are TGTGCTCTTGGGTCCCCGAAAACCCTTATCCTGATCAAAGCTTCGACAGCACAACTCTTCTTT. As protein: CALGSPKTLILIKASTAQLFF. V is TRDV1 and J is TRDJ2, with unresolved D. This CDR3 is built from 21 residues. The V end lost 5 bases, the J end lost 4 bases, and 32 bases lay between the germline ends. Per germline, CDR1 TSWWSYY and CDR2 QGS.

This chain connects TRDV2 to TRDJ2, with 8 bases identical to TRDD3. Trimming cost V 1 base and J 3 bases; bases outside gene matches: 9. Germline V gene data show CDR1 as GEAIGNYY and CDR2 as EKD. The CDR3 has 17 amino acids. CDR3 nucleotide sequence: TGTGCCTGTGACACGGTGGGGGATCCCTCCCTGACAGCACAACTCTTCTTT. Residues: CACDTVGDPSLTAQLFF.

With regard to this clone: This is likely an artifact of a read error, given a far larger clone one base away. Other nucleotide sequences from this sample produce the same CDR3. The CDR3 DNA sequence: TGTGCCTGTGACCCCATTGAGGGGTGGTTGGGAGATAAACTCATCTTT. This translates into CACDPIEGWLGDKLIF. The rearrangement joins TRDV2 to TRDJ1, with no clear D. V lost 3 bases and J lost 5, with 21 bases in between. The germline V gene encodes CDR1 GEAIGNYY and CDR2 EKD. CDR3 length: 16 residues.

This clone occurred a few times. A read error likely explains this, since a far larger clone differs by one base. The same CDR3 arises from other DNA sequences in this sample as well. In nucleotides, the CDR3 is TGTGCTCTTGGAGAACTAGTCGGTTCACCTAATCTGGTGGGGGATGACACCGATAAACTCATCTTT. It encodes CALGELVGSPNLVGDDTDKLIF. The rearrangement joins TRDV1 to TRDJ1; 8 nucleotides align to TRDD3. CDR1 is TSWWSYY, CDR2 QGS, per germline. This CDR3 comprises 22 residues.

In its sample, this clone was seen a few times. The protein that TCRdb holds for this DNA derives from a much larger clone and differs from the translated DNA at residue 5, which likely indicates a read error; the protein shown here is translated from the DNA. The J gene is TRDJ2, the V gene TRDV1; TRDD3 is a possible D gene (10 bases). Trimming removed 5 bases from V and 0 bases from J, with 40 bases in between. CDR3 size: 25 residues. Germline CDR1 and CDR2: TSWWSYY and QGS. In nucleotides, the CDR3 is TGTGCTCTTGGGAGGGCCTTCCTACCGCCCCTGGGGGGCTGGGGGATAAAAGCTTTGACAGCACAACTCTTCTTT. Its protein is CALGRAFLPPLGGWGIKALTAQLFF.

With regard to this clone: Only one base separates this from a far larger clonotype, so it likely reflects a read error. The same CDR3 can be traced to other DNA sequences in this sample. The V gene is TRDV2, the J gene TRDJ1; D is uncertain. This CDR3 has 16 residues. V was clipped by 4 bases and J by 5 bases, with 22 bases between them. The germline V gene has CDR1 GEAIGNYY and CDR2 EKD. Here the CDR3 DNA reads TGTGCCTGTGATCCCATTGAGGGGTGGTTTGGAGATAAACTCATCTTT. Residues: CACDPIEGWFGDKLIF.

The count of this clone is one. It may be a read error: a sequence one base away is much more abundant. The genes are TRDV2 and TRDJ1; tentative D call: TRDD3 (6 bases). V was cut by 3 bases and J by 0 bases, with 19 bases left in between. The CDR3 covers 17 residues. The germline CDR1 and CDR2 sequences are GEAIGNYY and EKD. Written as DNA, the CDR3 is TGTGCCTGTGACTCGGTGGGTAGAGGGGGACACACCGATAAACTCATCTTT. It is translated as CACDSVGRGGHTDKLIF.

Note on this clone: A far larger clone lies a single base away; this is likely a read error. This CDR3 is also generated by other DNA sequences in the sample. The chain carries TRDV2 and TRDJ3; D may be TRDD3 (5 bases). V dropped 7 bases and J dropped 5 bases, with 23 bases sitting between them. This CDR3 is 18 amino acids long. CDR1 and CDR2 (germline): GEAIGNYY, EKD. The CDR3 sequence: CACDSVTPILGDTRQMFF. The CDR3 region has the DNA TGTGCCTGCGACTCCGTGACCCCGATACTGGGGGACACCCGACAGATGTTTTTC.

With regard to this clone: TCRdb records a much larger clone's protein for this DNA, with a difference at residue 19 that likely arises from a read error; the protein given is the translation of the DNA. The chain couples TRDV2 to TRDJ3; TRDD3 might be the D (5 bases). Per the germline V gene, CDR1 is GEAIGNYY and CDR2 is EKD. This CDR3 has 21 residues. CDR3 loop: CACDTAGSRGPSSWDTRQVFF. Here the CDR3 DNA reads TGTGCCTGTGACACCGCGGGATCCCGTGGACCGAGCTCCTGGGACACCCGACAGGTGTTTTTC.

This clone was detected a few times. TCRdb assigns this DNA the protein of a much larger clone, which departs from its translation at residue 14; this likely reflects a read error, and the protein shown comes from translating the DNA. CDR3 protein: CALGSPKTLILIKVLTAQLFF. CDR3 nucleotides: TGTGCTCTTGGGTCCCCGAAAACCCTTATCCTAATCAAAGTTTTGACAGCACAACTCTTCTTT. The rearrangement joins TRDV1 to TRDJ2; possibly TRDD2 for D (5 bases). CDR1 is TSWWSYY, CDR2 QGS, per germline. This CDR3 has 21 residues. The ends were cut back, 5 bases at V and 1 base at J, with 29 bases in the middle.

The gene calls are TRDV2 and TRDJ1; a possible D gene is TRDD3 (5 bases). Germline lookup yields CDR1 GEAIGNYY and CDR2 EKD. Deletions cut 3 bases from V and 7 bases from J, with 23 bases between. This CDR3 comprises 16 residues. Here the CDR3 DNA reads TGTGCCTGTGACGTACTCACTATTGGAGAATGGGGTAAACTCATCTTT. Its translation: CACDVLTIGEWGKLIF.

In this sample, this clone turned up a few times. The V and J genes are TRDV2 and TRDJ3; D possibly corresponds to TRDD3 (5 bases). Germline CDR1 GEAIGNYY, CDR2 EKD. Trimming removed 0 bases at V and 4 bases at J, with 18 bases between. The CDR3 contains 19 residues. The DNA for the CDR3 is TGTGCCTGTGACACCGCGGGGGCCCGGAGCCGGTGGGACACCCGACAGATGTTTTTC. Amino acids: CACDTAGARSRWDTRQMFF.

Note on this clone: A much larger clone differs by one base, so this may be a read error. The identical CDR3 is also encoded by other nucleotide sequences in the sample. CDR3 region: CACDRLGDTDKLIF. CDR3 nucleotides: TGTGCCTGTGACAGACTGGGGGACACCGATAAACTCATCTTT. The rearrangement joins TRDV2 to TRDJ1; the match to TRDD3 covers 8 bases. This CDR3 is built from 14 residues. V was clipped by 2 bases and J by 0 bases; unmatched bases: 1. The germline V gene encodes CDR1 GEAIGNYY and CDR2 EKD.

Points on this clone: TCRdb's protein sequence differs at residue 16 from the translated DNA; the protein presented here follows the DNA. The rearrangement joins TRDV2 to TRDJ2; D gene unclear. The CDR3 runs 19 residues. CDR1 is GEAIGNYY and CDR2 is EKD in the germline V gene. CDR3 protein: CACDTVKPRGASLTAHLFF. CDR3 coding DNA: TGTGCCTGTGACACCGTCAAACCCCGCGGGGCGTCTTTGACAGCACACCTCTTCTTT.

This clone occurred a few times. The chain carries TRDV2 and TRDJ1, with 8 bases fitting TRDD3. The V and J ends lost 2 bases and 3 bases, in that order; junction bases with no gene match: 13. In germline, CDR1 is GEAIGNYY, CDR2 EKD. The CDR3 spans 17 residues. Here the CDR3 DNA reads TGTGCCTGTGACAGGGTGACGTCGAGGGATACGTCCGATAAACTCATCTTT. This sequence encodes CACDRVTSRDTSDKLIF.

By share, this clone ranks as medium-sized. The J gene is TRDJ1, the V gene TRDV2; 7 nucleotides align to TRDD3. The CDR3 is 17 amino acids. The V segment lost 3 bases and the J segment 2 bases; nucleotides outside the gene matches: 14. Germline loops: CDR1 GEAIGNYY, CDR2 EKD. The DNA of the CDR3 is TGTGCCTGTGACCTGCTGGGGGCTCCCGGTGGGACCGATAAACTCATCTTT. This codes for CACDLLGAPGGTDKLIF.